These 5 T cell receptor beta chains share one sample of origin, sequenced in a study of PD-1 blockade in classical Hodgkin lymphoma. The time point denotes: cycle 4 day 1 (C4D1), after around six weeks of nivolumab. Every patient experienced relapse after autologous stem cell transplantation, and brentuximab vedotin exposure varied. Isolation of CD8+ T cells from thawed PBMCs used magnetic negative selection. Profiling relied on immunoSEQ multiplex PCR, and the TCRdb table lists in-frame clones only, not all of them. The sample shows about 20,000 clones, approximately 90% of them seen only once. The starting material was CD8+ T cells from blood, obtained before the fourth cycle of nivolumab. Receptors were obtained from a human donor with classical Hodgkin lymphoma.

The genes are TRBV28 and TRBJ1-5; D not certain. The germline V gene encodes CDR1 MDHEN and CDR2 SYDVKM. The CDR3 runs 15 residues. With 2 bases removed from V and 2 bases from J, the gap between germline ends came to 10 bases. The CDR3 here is CASSLTTGGNQPQHF. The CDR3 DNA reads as TGTGCCAGCAGTTTAACCACCGGCGGCAATCAGCCCCAGCATTTT.

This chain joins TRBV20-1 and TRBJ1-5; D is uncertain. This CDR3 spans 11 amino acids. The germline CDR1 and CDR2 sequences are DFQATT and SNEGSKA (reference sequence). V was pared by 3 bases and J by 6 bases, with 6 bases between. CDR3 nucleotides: TGCAGTGCTAGCGACGGTCAGCCCCAGCATTTT. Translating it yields CSASDGQPQHF.

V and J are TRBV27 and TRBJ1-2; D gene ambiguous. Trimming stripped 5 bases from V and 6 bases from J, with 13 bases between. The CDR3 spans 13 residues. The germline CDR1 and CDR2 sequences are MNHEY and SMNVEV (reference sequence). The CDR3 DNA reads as TGTGCCAGCAGTACTCAGGTTTTGGATGGCTACACCTTC. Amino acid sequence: CASSTQVLDGYTF.

This CDR3 is CASSPSTDQPQHF. In nucleotides, the CDR3 is TGTGCCAGCAGTCCTAGTACCGATCAGCCCCAGCATTTT. The chain has TRBV27 and TRBJ1-5, with D unresolved. Germline V gives CDR1 MNHEY, CDR2 SMNVEV (reference sequence). The length of the CDR3 is 13 residues. Trimming stripped 5 bases from V and 5 bases from J, with 10 bases between.

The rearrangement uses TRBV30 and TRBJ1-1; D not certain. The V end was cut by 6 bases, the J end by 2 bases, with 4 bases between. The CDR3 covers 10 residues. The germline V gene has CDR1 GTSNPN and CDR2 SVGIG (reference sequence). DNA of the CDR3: TGTGCCTGTCAAAACACTGAAGCTTTCTTT. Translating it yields CACQNTEAFF. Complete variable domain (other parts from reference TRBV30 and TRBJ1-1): SQTIHQWPATLVQPVGSPLSLECTVEGTSNPNLYWYRQAAGRGLQLLFYSVGIGQISSEVPQNLSASRPQDRQFILSSKKLLLSDSGFYLCACQNTEAFFGQGTRLTVV.